This is a list of T cell receptor beta chains from one sample in a study of post-analysis software for immune sequencing data. TCRdb reanalysed the PCR reads using MiXCR and keeps one entry per CDR3 protein. This sample carries hundreds of thousands of distinct CDR3 sequences, more than 50% of them seen once, and the ten largest clones take about 10%. Sequencing used blood. These receptors all come from a girl aged 2-10 years with multiple sclerosis. The CDR3 runs from the conserved cysteine through the conserved F or W. Each record gives: CDR3 DNA, CDR3 protein, V gene, clone size, J gene, D gene. A D gene is named only where the DNA matches it firmly. A row's size may be missing; if present it is once, few, many or a size class.

CDR3nt: TGTGCCAGCAGGGAAATAATGTACAGGAATCTGGAAGAAAAACTGTTTTTT
CDR3aa: CASREIMYRNLEEKLFF
v_gene: TRBV6-1
abundance: NA
j_gene: TRBJ1-4
d_gene: NA

CDR3nt: TGTGCCAGCAGTCCTGTCGGGGAGCTGTTTTTT
CDR3aa: CASSPVGELFF
v_gene: TRBV2
abundance: NA
j_gene: TRBJ2-2
d_gene: NA

CDR3nt: TGCAGTGCTAGTGGGACAGGCTTTCTGGGGGAGACCCAGTACTTC
CDR3aa: CSASGTGFLGETQYF
v_gene: TRBV20-1
abundance: few
j_gene: TRBJ2-5
d_gene: TRBD1

CDR3nt: TGTGCCAGCAAAACGGGGTACAATGAGCAGTTCTTC
CDR3aa: CASKTGYNEQFF
v_gene: TRBV6-2/TRBV6-3
abundance: few
j_gene: TRBJ2-1
d_gene: NA

CDR3nt: TGTGCCAGCAGTTTAATGGGCAACTATGGCTACACCTTC
CDR3aa: CASSLMGNYGYTF
v_gene: TRBV12-3/TRBV12-4
abundance: NA
j_gene: TRBJ1-2
d_gene: NA

CDR3nt: TGTGCCAGCAGTTGGGACAGGGCGCAAACTTTCTTT
CDR3aa: CASSWDRAQTFF
v_gene: TRBV12-3/TRBV12-4
abundance: NA
j_gene: TRBJ1-1
d_gene: TRBD1

CDR3nt: TGTGCCAGCAGCGCAGACTCTAGCGGGGGCCTTAACAATGAGCAGTTCTTC
CDR3aa: CASSADSSGGLNNEQFF
v_gene: TRBV7-7
abundance: few
j_gene: TRBJ2-1
d_gene: TRBD2

CDR3nt: TGTGCCAGCTCAAGGGAAAACCAAGAGACCCAGTACTTC
CDR3aa: CASSRENQETQYF
v_gene: TRBV13
abundance: NA
j_gene: TRBJ2-5
d_gene: NA

CDR3nt: TGTGCCATCAGCGGGGGAGCTAGCACAGATACGCAGTATTTT
CDR3aa: CAISGGASTDTQYF
v_gene: TRBV10-3
abundance: NA
j_gene: TRBJ2-3
d_gene: NA

CDR3nt: TGTGCCAGCAGCTTGGCCGCCGGCTATAGCTACACCTTC
CDR3aa: CASSLAAGYSYTF
v_gene: TRBV5-5
abundance: NA
j_gene: TRBJ1-2
d_gene: NA